This T cell receptor (beta chain) was captured by sequencing in a study of type 1 regulatory T cells (dated by TCRdb to about 2021). About the study as a whole: The study characterized an in vitro protocol that generated a Tr1-enriched, alloantigen-specific CD4 T cell product named T-allo10. T-allo10 was under clinical evaluation in patients with hematological malignancies receiving allogeneic hematopoietic stem cell transplantation.

The table lists this clonotype with many counts. The antigen this receptor binds is unknown. No per-base quality is available; no much larger clone lies one base away. Clipping removes 1 base from V and 7 bases from J, with 9 as the unmatched junction base count. CDR1 is given as SGHDN and CDR2 as FVKESK, both from the germline V gene. The CDR3 starts with the cysteine, ends with the phenylalanine, and has 16 residues. CDR3 DNA is the only sequence kept; it has 48 bases, read in frame from the first base. What the research found in general, with its limitations: Compared with non-Tr1 cells, Tr1 cells had a TCR repertoire that was more restricted, a finding the study read as clonal expansion induced by alloantigen.

The data were produced on an Illumina MiSeq. Starting from the raw public reads, TCRdb applied fastp trimming at Q25, assembled clones with MiXCR and retained in-frame beta chains. All rows with the same CDR3 protein become a single entry with the most common DNA and genes. The sample records approximately 43,000 distinct CDR3 sequences, 10% to 15% of which are singletons. The ten largest account for 8% of the sample. Sequenced input: cultured non-Tr1 T cells, either the whole culture or a sorted T cell fraction (not recorded which). Per the publication, the cell subset or site label means: non-Tr1 population from the T-allo10 product. This sequence uses TRBV14 and TRBJ2-4; TRBD2 agrees with 8 junctional bases. The TCR was taken from a human donor in good health. The sequenced DNA: TGTGCCAGCAGCCAAGGGGGATCGGGGGGGTGGAACATTCAGTACTTC. Protein translation: CASSQGGSGGWNIQYF.